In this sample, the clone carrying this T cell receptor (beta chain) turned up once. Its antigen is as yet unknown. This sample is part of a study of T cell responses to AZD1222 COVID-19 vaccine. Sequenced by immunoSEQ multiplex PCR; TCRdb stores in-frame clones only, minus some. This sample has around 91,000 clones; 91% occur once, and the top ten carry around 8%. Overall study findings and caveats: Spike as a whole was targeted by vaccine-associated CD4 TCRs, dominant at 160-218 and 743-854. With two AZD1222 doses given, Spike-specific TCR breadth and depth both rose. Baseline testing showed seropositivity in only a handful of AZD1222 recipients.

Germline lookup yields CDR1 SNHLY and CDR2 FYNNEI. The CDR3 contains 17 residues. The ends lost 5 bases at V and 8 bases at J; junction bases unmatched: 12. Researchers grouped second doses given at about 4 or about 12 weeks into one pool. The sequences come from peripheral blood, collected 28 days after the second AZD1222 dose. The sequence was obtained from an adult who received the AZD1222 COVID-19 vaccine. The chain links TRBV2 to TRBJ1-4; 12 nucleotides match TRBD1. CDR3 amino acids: CASSRGTGGAIKEKLFF. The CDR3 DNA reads TGTGCCAGCAGTCGTGGGACAGGGGGCGCGATAAAGGAAAAACTGTTTTTT.